This is a list of T cell receptor beta chains from one sample in a study of blood T cell repertoires in COVID-19. This table comes from immunoSEQ multiplex PCR, and its TCRdb copy is limited to in-frame clones, with some not included. The sample consists of over 100,000 clones, about 72% of them appearing once. Sequencing was carried out using peripheral blood. These receptors originate from a woman in her 70s with acute or convalescent COVID-19. The CDR3 runs from the conserved cysteine through the conserved F or W. Each record gives: J gene, clone size, D gene, V gene, CDR3 DNA, CDR3 protein. D genes are given only for firm matches. Clone size is stated in some rows and not others, as once, few, many or a class when expanded.

J gene: TRBJ1-1; clone size: .; D gene: TRBD1; V gene: TRBV28; CDR3 DNA: TGTGCCAGCAGTACGACGGCAGGGGGCGCTAATGAAGCTTTCTTT; CDR3 protein: CASSTTAGGANEAFF
J gene: TRBJ2-5; clone size: .; D gene: TRBD2; V gene: TRBV12-3/TRBV12-4; CDR3 DNA: TGTGCCGGACTAGAAGAGACCCAGTACTTC; CDR3 protein: CAGLEETQYF
J gene: TRBJ1-6; clone size: .; D gene: .; V gene: TRBV5-1; CDR3 DNA: TGCGCCAGCAGCTTACGACAGGCCAGGTCACCCCTCCACTTT; CDR3 protein: CASSLRQARSPLHF
J gene: TRBJ2-7; clone size: .; D gene: .; V gene: TRBV7-9; CDR3 DNA: TGTGCCAGCAGTACAGGGCTTGGCTACGAGCAGTACTTC; CDR3 protein: CASSTGLGYEQYF
J gene: TRBJ1-2; clone size: .; D gene: TRBD1; V gene: TRBV24-1; CDR3 DNA: TGTGCCACCAGTGATGGCCGGGACAGGGGGGTTGGCTACACCTTC; CDR3 protein: CATSDGRDRGVGYTF
J gene: TRBJ1-2; clone size: .; D gene: .; V gene: TRBV6-1; CDR3 DNA: TGTGCCAGCAGTGAATTGAGGTCTCATGGCTACACCTTC; CDR3 protein: CASSELRSHGYTF
J gene: TRBJ1-4; clone size: once; D gene: .; V gene: TRBV15; CDR3 DNA: TGTGCCACCAGCAGACCTGAGACAGCTACAAGTTATGAAAAACTGTTTTTT; CDR3 protein: CATSRPETATSYEKLFF
J gene: TRBJ1-2; clone size: .; D gene: TRBD1; V gene: TRBV3-1/TRBV3-2; CDR3 DNA: TGTGCCAGCAGCCTACAGGGGTTCTATGGCTACACCTTC; CDR3 protein: CASSLQGFYGYTF
J gene: TRBJ2-5; clone size: .; D gene: TRBD1; V gene: TRBV5-1; CDR3 DNA: TGCGCCAGCAGCGGTGCCTCATACAGGGGAGAGACCCAGTACTTC; CDR3 protein: CASSGASYRGETQYF
J gene: TRBJ1-2; clone size: .; D gene: .; V gene: TRBV7-2; CDR3 DNA: TGTGCCAGCAGCTCCGGACAGCCCCCTTATTCTGGCTACACCTTC; CDR3 protein: CASSSGQPPYSGYTF
J gene: TRBJ2-1; clone size: .; D gene: .; V gene: TRBV19; CDR3 DNA: TGTGCCAGTAGTCGTCCAGGTATGAATGAGCAGTTCTTC; CDR3 protein: CASSRPGMNEQFF
J gene: TRBJ2-3; clone size: .; D gene: TRBD2; V gene: TRBV3-1/TRBV3-2; CDR3 DNA: TGTGCCAGCAGCCAAGCTCCGACTAGCGGGGGGGCGAGACGGTTCTTAGATACGCAGTATTTT; CDR3 protein: CASSQAPTSGGARRFLDTQYF
J gene: TRBJ1-1; clone size: .; D gene: TRBD1; V gene: TRBV5-1; CDR3 DNA: TGCGCCAGCAGCTTAGAGGGACAGGGCTTCGACGAAGCTTTCTTT; CDR3 protein: CASSLEGQGFDEAFF
J gene: TRBJ1-3; clone size: .; D gene: .; V gene: TRBV7-8; CDR3 DNA: TGTGCCAGCAGCTCCCCCGGTGGAGGCTCTGGAAACACCATATATTTT; CDR3 protein: CASSSPGGGSGNTIYF
J gene: TRBJ2-7; clone size: .; D gene: .; V gene: TRBV28; CDR3 DNA: TGTGCCAGCAGTAGAGGATCATTTCAGGGGTTCGACGAGCAGTACTTC; CDR3 protein: CASSRGSFQGFDEQYF
J gene: TRBJ2-5; clone size: .; D gene: TRBD2; V gene: TRBV11-2; CDR3 DNA: TGTGCCAGCAGCTCCCTGGGGGGCAGCGGGAGGGGAAAGACCCAGTACTTC; CDR3 protein: CASSSLGGSGRGKTQYF
J gene: TRBJ2-3; clone size: .; D gene: .; V gene: TRBV7-2; CDR3 DNA: TGTGCCAGCAGCCCAGGGATTTTAACAGATACGCAGTATTTT; CDR3 protein: CASSPGILTDTQYF
J gene: TRBJ2-3; clone size: .; D gene: .; V gene: TRBV5-1; CDR3 DNA: TGCGCCAGCAGCTTCAACACAGATACGCAGTATTTT; CDR3 protein: CASSFNTDTQYF
J gene: TRBJ1-2; clone size: .; D gene: TRBD1; V gene: TRBV19; CDR3 DNA: TGTGCCAGTAGTATGCAAACAGGGGGCGACTATGGCTACACCTTC; CDR3 protein: CASSMQTGGDYGYTF
J gene: TRBJ2-1; clone size: many; D gene: .; V gene: TRBV6-2/TRBV6-3; CDR3 DNA: TGTGCCAGCAGTTACTACAGGTACAATGAGCAGTTCTTC; CDR3 protein: CASSYYRYNEQFF
J gene: TRBJ2-4; clone size: .; D gene: .; V gene: TRBV5-1; CDR3 DNA: TGCGCCAGCAGCTTGGGAGGCGGACAAGACAACATTCAGTACTTC; CDR3 protein: CASSLGGGQDNIQYF
J gene: TRBJ2-1; clone size: .; D gene: .; V gene: TRBV15; CDR3 DNA: TGTGCCACCCAGAGGGGGGGCCGCAATGAGCAGTTCTTC; CDR3 protein: CATQRGGRNEQFF